These 2 T cell receptor beta chains were all obtained from the same sample, sequenced in a study of persistence of HIV-infected CD4 T cells. Cells were stimulated nonspecifically with anti-CD3/anti-CD28 magnetic beads. CD4+ T cells upregulating both CD40 ligand and CD69 were sorted as responding cells. The libraries were made with immunoSEQ version 4 in survey mode. Assay used: immunoSEQ multiplex PCR; TCRdb lists only in-frame clones, some missing. Altogether under 55,000 clones are present, 88% being singletons, with the ten largest covering more than 0.4%. No antigen has been identified for these receptors. The sample was CD4+ T cells sorted from PBMCs after 18-hour stimulation, taken from a patient who received antiretroviral therapy. These receptors were collected from an adult woman with HIV who was CMV-seropositive.

This chain links TRBV7-3 with TRBJ1-2; 8 positions match TRBD1. V shed 5 bases, J shed 7 bases, and the junction held 9 bases outside the gene matches. This CDR3 has 14 residues. Germline assignment: CDR1 SGHTA and CDR2 FQGTGA. The DNA of the CDR3 is TGTGCCAGCAGCAGCACCACAGGGGGGGGTGGCTACACCTTC. The encoded protein is CASSSTTGGGGYTF.

This clone has just a few counts. The chain recombines TRBV7-3 with TRBJ2-3, with 8 bases identical to TRBD2. V was clipped by 2 bases and J by 3 bases; unmatched bases: 7. CDR3 length: 16 residues. CDR1 and CDR2 (germline): SGHTA, FQGTGA. This CDR3 is CASSLEGRGGTDTQYF. The CDR3 bases are TGTGCCAGCAGCTTAGAGGGCCGCGGGGGGACAGATACGCAGTATTTT.